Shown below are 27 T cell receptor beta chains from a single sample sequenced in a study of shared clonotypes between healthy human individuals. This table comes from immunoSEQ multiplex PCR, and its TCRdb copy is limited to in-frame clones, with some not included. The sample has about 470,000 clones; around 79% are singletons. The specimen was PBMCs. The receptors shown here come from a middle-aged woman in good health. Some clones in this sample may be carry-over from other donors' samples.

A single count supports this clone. CDR3 sequence reads: CASSYSTVNTGELFF. The CDR3, as DNA: TGTGCCAGCAGTTACTCGACGGTGAACACCGGGGAGCTGTTTTTT. The chain joins TRBV6-6 to TRBJ2-2; no clear D. The CDR3 consists of 15 residues. V lost 0 bases and J 1 base, leaving 6 bases between the germline ends. Germline lookup yields CDR1 MNHNY and CDR2 SVGAGI (reference sequence).

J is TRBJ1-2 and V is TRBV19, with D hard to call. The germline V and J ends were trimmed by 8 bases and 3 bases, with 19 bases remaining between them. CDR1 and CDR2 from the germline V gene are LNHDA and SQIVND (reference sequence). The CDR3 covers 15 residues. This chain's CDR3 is CASWTDSIPHYGYTF. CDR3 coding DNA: TGTGCCAGTTGGACGGACTCAATCCCCCACTATGGCTACACCTTC.

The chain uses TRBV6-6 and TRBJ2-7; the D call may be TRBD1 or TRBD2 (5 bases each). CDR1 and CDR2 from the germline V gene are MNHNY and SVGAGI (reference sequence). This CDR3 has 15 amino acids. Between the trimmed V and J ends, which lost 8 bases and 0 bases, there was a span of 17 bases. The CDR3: CASRGEGMYSYEQYF. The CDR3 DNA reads TGTGCCAGCCGGGGAGAGGGGATGTACTCCTACGAGCAGTACTTC.

The CDR3 sequence is CASSQGWVAGANVLTF. CDR3 nucleotides: TGTGCCAGCAGCCAGGGCTGGGTAGCTGGGGCCAACGTCCTGACTTTC. This rearrangement joins TRBV14 to TRBJ2-6; no clear D gene. The CDR3 extends over 16 amino acids. With 3 bases removed from V and 2 bases from J, the gap between germline ends came to 11 bases. Germline loops: CDR1 SGHDN, CDR2 FVKESK.

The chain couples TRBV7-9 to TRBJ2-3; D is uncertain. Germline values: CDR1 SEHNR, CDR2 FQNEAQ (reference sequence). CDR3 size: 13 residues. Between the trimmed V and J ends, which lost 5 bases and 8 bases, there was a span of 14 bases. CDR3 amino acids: CASSQIVAITQYF. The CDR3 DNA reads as TGTGCCAGCAGCCAAATAGTGGCAATTACGCAGTATTTT.

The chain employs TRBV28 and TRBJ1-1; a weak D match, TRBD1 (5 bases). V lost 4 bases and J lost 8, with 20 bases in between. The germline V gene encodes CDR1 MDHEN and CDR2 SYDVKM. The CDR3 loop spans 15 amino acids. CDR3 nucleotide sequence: TGTGCCAGCAGTTCCCGGATAAGGGGTTCTGCGGAAGCTTTCTTT. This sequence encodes CASSSRIRGSAEAFF.

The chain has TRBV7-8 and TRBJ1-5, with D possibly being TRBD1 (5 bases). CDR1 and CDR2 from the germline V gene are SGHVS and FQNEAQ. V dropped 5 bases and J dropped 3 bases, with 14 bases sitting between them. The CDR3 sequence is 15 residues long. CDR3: CASSRRDLPNQPQHF. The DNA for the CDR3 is TGTGCCAGCAGCCGACGGGACCTCCCCAATCAGCCCCAGCATTTT. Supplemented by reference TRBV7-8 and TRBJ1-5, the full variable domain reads GAGVSQSPRYKVAKRGQDVALRCDPISGHVSLFWYQQALGQGPEFLTYFQNEAQLDKSGLPSDRFFAERPEGSVSTLKIQRTQQEDSAVYLCASSRRDLPNQPQHFGDGTRLSIL.

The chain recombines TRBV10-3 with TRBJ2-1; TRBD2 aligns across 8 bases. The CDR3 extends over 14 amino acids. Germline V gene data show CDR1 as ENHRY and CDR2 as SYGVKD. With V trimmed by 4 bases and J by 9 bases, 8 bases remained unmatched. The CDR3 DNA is TGTGCCATCAGTGTTGAGCGGGAGTCGGGTGAGCAGTTCTTC. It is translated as CAISVERESGEQFF.

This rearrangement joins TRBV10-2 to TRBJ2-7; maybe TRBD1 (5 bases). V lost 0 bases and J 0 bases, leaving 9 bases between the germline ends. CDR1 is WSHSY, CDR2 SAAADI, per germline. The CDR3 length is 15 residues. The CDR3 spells CASSESSRASYEQYF. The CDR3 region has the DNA TGCGCCAGCAGTGAGTCCAGCAGGGCCTCCTACGAGCAGTACTTC.

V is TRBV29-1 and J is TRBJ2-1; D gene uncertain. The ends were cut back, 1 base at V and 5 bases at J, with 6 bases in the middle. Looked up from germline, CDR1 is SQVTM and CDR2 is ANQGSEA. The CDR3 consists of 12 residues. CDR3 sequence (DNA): TGCAGCGTTGAAGGACTTCACAATGAGCAGTTCTTC. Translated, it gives CSVEGLHNEQFF.

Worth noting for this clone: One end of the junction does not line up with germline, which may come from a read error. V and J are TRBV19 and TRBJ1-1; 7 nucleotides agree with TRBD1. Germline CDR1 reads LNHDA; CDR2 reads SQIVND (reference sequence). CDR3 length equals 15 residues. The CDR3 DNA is TGTGCCAGTAGTTTAGACAGGGACCCGAACACTGAAGCTTTCTTT. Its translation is CASSLDRDPNTEAFF.

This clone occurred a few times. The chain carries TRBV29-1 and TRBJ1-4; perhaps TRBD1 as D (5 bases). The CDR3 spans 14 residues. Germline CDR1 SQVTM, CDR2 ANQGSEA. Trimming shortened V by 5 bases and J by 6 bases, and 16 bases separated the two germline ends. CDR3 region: CSVSFGTSDEKLFF. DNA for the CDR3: TGCAGCGTTAGTTTCGGGACTAGCGATGAAAAACTGTTTTTT.

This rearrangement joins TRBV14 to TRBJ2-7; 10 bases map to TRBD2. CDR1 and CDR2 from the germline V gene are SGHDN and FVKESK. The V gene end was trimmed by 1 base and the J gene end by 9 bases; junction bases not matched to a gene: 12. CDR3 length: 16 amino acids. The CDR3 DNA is TGTGCCAGCAGCCAAGTAGTTGCTAGCGGGAGTCATTGGCAGTACTTC. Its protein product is CASSQVVASGSHWQYF.

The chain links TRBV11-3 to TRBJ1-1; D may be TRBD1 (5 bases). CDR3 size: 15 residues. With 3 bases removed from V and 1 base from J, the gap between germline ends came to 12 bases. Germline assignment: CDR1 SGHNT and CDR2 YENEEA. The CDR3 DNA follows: TGTGCCAGCAGCTTTGGGGCGGGACGGAACACTGAAGCTTTCTTT. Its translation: CASSFGAGRNTEAFF. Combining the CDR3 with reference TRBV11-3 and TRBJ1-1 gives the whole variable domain EAGVVQSPRYKIIEKKQPVAFWCNPISGHNTLYWYLQNLGQGPELLIRYENEEAVDDSQLPKDRFSAERLKGVDSTLKIQPAELGDSAVYLCASSFGAGRNTEAFFGQGTRLTVV.

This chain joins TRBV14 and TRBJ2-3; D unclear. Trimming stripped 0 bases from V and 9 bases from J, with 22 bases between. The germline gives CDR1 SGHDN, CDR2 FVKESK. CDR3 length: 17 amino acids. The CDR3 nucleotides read TGTGCCAGCAGCCAAGATTGGCTACCATTTACACCCAAGACGCAGTATTTT. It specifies CASSQDWLPFTPKTQYF.

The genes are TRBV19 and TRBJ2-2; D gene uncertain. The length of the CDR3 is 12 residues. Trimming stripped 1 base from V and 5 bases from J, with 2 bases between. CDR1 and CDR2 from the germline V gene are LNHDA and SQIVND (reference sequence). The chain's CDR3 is CASSIATGELFF. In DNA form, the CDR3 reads TGTGCCAGTAGTATAGCGACCGGGGAGCTGTTTTTT.

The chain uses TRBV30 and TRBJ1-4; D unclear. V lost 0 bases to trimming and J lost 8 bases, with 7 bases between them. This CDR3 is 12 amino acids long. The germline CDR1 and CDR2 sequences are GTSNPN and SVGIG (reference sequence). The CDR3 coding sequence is TGTGCCTGGAGTGTAAACACCGAAAAACTGTTTTTT. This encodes CAWSVNTEKLFF.

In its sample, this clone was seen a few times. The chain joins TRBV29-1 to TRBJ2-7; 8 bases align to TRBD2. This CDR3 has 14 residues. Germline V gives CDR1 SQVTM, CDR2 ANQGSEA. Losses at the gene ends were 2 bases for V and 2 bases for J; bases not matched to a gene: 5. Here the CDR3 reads CSVEIAGLPYEQYF. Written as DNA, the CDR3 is TGCAGCGTTGAAATAGCGGGGTTACCCTACGAGCAGTACTTC.

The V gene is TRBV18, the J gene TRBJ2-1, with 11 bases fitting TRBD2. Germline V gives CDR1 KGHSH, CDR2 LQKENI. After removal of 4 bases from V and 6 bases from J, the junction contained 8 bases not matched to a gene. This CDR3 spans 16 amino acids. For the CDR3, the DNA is TGTGCCAGCTCACGATCACTAGCGGGGGTACTCAATGAGCAGTTCTTC. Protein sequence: CASSRSLAGVLNEQFF.

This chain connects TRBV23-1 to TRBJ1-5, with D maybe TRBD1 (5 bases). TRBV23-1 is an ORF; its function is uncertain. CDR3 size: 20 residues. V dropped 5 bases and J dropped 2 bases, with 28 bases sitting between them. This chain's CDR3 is CASSSTDGLPRPQGNQPQHF. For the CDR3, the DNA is TGCGCCAGCAGTTCCACGGACGGACTCCCTCGCCCACAGGGCAATCAGCCCCAGCATTTT.

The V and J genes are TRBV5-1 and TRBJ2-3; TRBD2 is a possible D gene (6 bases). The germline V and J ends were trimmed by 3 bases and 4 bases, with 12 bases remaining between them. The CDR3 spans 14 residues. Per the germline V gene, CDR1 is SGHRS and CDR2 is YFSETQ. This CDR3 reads CASSSTPGADTQYF. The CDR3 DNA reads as TGCGCCAGCAGCTCCACACCGGGGGCAGATACGCAGTATTTT.

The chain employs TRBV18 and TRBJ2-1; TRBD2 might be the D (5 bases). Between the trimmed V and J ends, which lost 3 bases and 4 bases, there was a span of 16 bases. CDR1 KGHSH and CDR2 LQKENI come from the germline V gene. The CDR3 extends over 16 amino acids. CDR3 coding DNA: TGTGCCAGCTCACCTCTCAGAGGGAGTAGGTACAATGAGCAGTTCTTC. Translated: CASSPLRGSRYNEQFF.

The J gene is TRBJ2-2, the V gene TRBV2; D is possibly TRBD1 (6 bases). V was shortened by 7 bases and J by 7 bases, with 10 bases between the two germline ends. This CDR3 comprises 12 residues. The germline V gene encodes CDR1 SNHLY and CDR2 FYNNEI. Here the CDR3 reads CASNRVIGELFF. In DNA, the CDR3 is TGTGCCAGCAACAGGGTCATCGGGGAGCTGTTTTTT.

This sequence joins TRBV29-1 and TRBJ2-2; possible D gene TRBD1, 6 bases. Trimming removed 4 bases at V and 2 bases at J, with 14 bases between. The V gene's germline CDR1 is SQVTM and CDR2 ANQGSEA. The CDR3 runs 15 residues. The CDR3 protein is CSVAPRDTNTGELFF. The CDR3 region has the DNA TGCAGCGTTGCCCCAAGGGACACCAACACCGGGGAGCTGTTTTTT.

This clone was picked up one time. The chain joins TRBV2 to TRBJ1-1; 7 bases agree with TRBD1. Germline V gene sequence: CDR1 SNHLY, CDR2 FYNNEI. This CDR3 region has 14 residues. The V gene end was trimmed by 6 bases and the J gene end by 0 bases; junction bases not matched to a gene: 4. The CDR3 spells CASRSDRVNTEAFF. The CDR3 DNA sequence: TGTGCCAGCAGGTCCGACAGGGTGAACACTGAAGCTTTCTTT.

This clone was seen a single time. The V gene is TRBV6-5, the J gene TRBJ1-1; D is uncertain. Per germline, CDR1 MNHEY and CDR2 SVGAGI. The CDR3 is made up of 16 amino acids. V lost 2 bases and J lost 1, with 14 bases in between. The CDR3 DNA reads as TGTGCCAGCAGTTACGAAATCGGACGTGGGAACACTGAAGCTTTCTTT. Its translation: CASSYEIGRGNTEAFF.

In DNA, the CDR3 is TGTGCCAGCAGCCCCCGACTAGCGGGAGCAGAGACCCAGTACTTC. Amino acids: CASSPRLAGAETQYF. The V gene is TRBV7-9, the J gene TRBJ2-5; TRBD2 aligns across 12 bases. This CDR3 spans 15 amino acids. The germline CDR1 and CDR2 sequences are SEHNR and FQNEAQ (reference sequence). V trimming: 5 bases; J trimming: 4 bases; junction bases outside the gene matches: 5.